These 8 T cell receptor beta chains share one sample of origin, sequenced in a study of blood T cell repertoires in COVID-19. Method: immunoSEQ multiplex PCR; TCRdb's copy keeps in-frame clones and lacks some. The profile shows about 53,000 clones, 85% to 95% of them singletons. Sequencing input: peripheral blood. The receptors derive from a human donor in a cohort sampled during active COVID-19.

CDR3 nucleotides: TGTGCCAGCAGCCAAGACCCTATCGGACTTTTAGAGACCCAGTACTTC. Residues: CASSQDPIGLLETQYF. This chain links TRBV4-2 with TRBJ2-5; a possible D gene is TRBD2 (5 bases). Germline V lookup: CDR1 LGHNA, CDR2 YNFKEQ. V lost 0 bases and J lost 4, with 15 bases in between. CDR3 size: 16 residues.

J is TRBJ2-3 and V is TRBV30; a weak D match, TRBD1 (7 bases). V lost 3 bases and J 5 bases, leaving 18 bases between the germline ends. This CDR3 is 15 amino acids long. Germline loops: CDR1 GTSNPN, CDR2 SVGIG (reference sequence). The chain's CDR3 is CAWRATGFGGDTQYF. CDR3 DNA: TGTGCCTGGAGAGCGACAGGGTTCGGGGGAGATACGCAGTATTTT.

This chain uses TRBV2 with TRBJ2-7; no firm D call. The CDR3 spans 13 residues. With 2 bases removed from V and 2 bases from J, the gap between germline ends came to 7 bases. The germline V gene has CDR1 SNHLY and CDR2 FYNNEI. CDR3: CASSESGPYEQYV. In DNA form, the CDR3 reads TGTGCCAGCAGTGAATCGGGTCCCTACGAGCAGTACGTC.

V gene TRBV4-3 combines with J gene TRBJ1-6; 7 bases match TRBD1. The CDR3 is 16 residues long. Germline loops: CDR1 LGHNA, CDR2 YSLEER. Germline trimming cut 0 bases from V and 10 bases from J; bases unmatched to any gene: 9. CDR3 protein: CASSQDVQGVGSPLHF. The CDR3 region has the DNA TGCGCCAGCAGCCAAGATGTCCAGGGGGTTGGATCACCCCTCCACTTT.

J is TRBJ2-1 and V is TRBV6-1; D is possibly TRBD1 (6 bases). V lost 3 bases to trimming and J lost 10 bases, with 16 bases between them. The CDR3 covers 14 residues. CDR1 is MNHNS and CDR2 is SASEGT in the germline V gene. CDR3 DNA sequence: TGTGCCAGCAGTGACAGGGGTTTAGGGGACGAGCAGTTCTTC. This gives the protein CASSDRGLGDEQFF.

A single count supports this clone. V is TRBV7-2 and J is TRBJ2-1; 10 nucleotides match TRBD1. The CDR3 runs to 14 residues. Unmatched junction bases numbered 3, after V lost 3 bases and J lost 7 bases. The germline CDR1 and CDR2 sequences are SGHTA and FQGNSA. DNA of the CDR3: TGTGCCAGCAGCTTGGGACAGGGGAGGAATGAGCAGTTCTTC. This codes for CASSLGQGRNEQFF.

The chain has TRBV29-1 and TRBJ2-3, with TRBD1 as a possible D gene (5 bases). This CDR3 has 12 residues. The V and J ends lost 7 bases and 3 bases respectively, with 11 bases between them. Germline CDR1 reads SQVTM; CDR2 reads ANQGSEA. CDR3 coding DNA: TGCAGCGGCGACAGTCAAACAGATACGCAGTATTTT. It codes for CSGDSQTDTQYF.

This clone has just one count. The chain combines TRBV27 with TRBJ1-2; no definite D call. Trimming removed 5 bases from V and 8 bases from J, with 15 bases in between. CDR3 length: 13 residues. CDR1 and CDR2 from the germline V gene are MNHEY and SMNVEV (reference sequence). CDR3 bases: TGTGCCAGCAGTCCCCTCGCCTCGGGAGGCTACACCTTC. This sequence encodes CASSPLASGGYTF.